This TCR beta chain was profiled in a study of blood T cell repertoires in COVID-19. V shed 10 bases and J shed 1 base, with 16 bases lying between them. CDR3 size: 15 residues. CDR1 and CDR2 from the germline V gene are MNHEY and SVGAGI. Repertoires were generated with immunoSEQ multiplex PCR, while TCRdb's copy carries only in-frame clones and drops some. Of fewer than 350,000 clones listed, 75% to 90% are singletons. This chain joins TRBV6-5 and TRBJ2-2; tentative D call: TRBD1 (6 bases). Sequenced material: PBMCs or T cells enriched from blood (not recorded which). This clonotype originated in a woman aged 45-65 years who had recovered from COVID-19. The CDR3 here is CAINSGTLNTGELFF. The CDR3 bases are TGTGCCATAAATTCCGGGACATTGAACACCGGGGAGCTGTTTTTT.